Listed below are T cell receptor beta chains from one sample, sequenced in a study of patients and donors after allogeneic stem cell transplantation. TCRdb reprocessed the RT-PCR reads with MiXCR, giving one entry per CDR3 protein. Of roughly 960,000 distinct CDR3 sequences detected, roughly 18% appear once; the ten largest clones hold 5% to 6.5%. The source material was blood, either unsorted or a sorted T cell fraction (not recorded which). The receptors originated from a human donor who was either an allogeneic HSCT recipient or a stem cell or donor lymphocyte infusion donor (not recorded which). It is not recorded whose cells these are; they may come from a transplant donor. CDR3s include the opening cysteine and the closing phenylalanine or tryptophan. Fields, in order: clone size, J gene, V gene, D gene, CDR3 protein, CDR3 DNA. The D gene is left open where the match is weak. Clone sizes are given selectively: once, few, many, or a class where the clone is expanded.

abundance: once; j_gene: TRBJ2-7; v_gene: TRBV11-2; d_gene: .; CDR3aa: CASGRDPYEQYF; CDR3nt: TGTGCCAGCGGCCGGGACCCCTACGAGCAGTACTTC
abundance: .; j_gene: TRBJ2-1; v_gene: TRBV9; d_gene: TRBD2; CDR3aa: CASSVVTSGSDEQFF; CDR3nt: TGTGCCAGCAGCGTAGTAACTAGCGGGAGCGATGAGCAGTTCTTC
abundance: .; j_gene: TRBJ1-1; v_gene: TRBV29-1; d_gene: .; CDR3aa: CSVDPQGTEAFF; CDR3nt: TGCAGCGTTGATCCGCAGGGAACTGAAGCTTTCTTT
abundance: .; j_gene: TRBJ2-7; v_gene: TRBV5-5; d_gene: .; CDR3aa: CASSSDSTRSSYEQYF; CDR3nt: TGTGCCAGCAGTTCCGACTCCACAAGGAGCTCCTACGAGCAGTACTTC
abundance: .; j_gene: TRBJ2-7; v_gene: TRBV21-1; d_gene: .; CDR3aa: CASSRPDPSYEQYF; CDR3nt: TGTGCCAGCAGCAGACCGGACCCTTCCTACGAGCAGTACTTC
abundance: .; j_gene: TRBJ1-6; v_gene: TRBV12-3/TRBV12-4; d_gene: .; CDR3aa: CASSSGWGAHSPLHF; CDR3nt: TGTGCCAGCAGCTCTGGGTGGGGGGCGCATTCACCCCTCCACTTT
abundance: many; j_gene: TRBJ2-7; v_gene: TRBV12-3/TRBV12-4; d_gene: TRBD1; CDR3aa: CASSSAPTGSSSYEQYF; CDR3nt: TGTGCCAGCAGTTCCGCCCCGACAGGGTCGAGCTCCTACGAGCAGTACTTC
abundance: .; j_gene: TRBJ2-3; v_gene: TRBV7-9; d_gene: .; CDR3aa: CASSRSPQTDTQYF; CDR3nt: TGTGCCAGCAGCCGAAGCCCTCAGACAGATACGCAGTATTTT
abundance: .; j_gene: TRBJ2-7; v_gene: TRBV5-4; d_gene: TRBD2; CDR3aa: CASSLGERGDGNEQYF; CDR3nt: TGTGCCAGCAGCTTGGGGGAGCGGGGGGACGGTAACGAGCAGTACTTC
abundance: .; j_gene: TRBJ2-7; v_gene: TRBV6-2/TRBV6-3; d_gene: .; CDR3aa: CASSSPRGSSYEQYF; CDR3nt: TGTGCCAGCAGTTCCCCGAGAGGGAGCTCCTACGAGCAGTACTTC
abundance: few; j_gene: TRBJ1-2; v_gene: TRBV7-9; d_gene: .; CDR3aa: CASSLVGSPTVGYTF; CDR3nt: TGTGCCAGCAGCTTAGTAGGCAGCCCGACCGTTGGCTACACCTTC
abundance: few; j_gene: TRBJ2-7; v_gene: TRBV12-3/TRBV12-4; d_gene: TRBD1; CDR3aa: CASSPLTGAHEQYF; CDR3nt: TGTGCCAGCAGTCCGTTGACAGGGGCCCACGAGCAGTACTTC
abundance: .; j_gene: TRBJ1-1; v_gene: TRBV28; d_gene: TRBD1; CDR3aa: CASSLGQVGYTEAFF; CDR3nt: TGTGCCAGCAGTTTAGGACAGGTCGGGTACACTGAAGCTTTCTTT
abundance: few; j_gene: TRBJ1-1; v_gene: TRBV4-3; d_gene: .; CDR3aa: CASSQARGNTEAFF; CDR3nt: TGCGCCAGCAGCCAGGCCAGGGGAAACACTGAAGCTTTCTTT
abundance: few; j_gene: TRBJ2-5; v_gene: TRBV18; d_gene: .; CDR3aa: CASSPPGPRTTQYF; CDR3nt: TGTGCCAGCTCACCACCGGGCCCTCGCACGACCCAGTACTTC
abundance: few; j_gene: TRBJ1-1; v_gene: TRBV10-3; d_gene: TRBD1; CDR3aa: CAISEPPTGVTEAFF; CDR3nt: TGTGCCATCAGCGAACCCCCGACAGGGGTCACTGAAGCTTTCTTT
abundance: few; j_gene: TRBJ2-3; v_gene: TRBV24-1; d_gene: .; CDR3aa: CATSDPYYRDTQYF; CDR3nt: TGTGCCACCAGTGACCCCTACTACAGGGATACGCAGTATTTT
abundance: .; j_gene: TRBJ1-1; v_gene: TRBV7-3; d_gene: TRBD1; CDR3aa: CASSLTGTAEAFF; CDR3nt: TGTGCCAGCAGTTTGACAGGGACCGCTGAAGCTTTCTTT
abundance: .; j_gene: TRBJ2-3; v_gene: TRBV13; d_gene: TRBD2; CDR3aa: CASSPPGLVPDTQYF; CDR3nt: TGTGCCAGCAGCCCACCGGGACTAGTACCAGATACGCAGTATTTT
abundance: few; j_gene: TRBJ2-3; v_gene: TRBV24-1; d_gene: .; CDR3aa: CATSPNAVRTDTQYF; CDR3nt: TGTGCCACCAGCCCAAACGCGGTTCGCACAGATACGCAGTATTTT
abundance: few; j_gene: TRBJ1-4; v_gene: TRBV12-3/TRBV12-4; d_gene: .; CDR3aa: CASQPAGGSEKLFF; CDR3nt: TGTGCCAGCCAACCCGCGGGAGGCAGTGAAAAACTGTTTTTT
abundance: .; j_gene: TRBJ1-5; v_gene: TRBV18; d_gene: .; CDR3aa: CASSRNQGTDQPQHF; CDR3nt: TGTGCCAGCTCACGAAACCAGGGGACCGATCAGCCCCAGCATTTT
abundance: few; j_gene: TRBJ2-1; v_gene: TRBV6-1; d_gene: TRBD2; CDR3aa: CASSRRRLAVKYNEQFF; CDR3nt: TGTGCCAGCAGTCGACGAAGACTAGCGGTCAAGTACAATGAGCAGTTCTTC
abundance: .; j_gene: TRBJ2-7; v_gene: TRBV10-3; d_gene: TRBD2; CDR3aa: CAISEGSAGWEQYF; CDR3nt: TGTGCCATCAGTGAGGGGTCAGCGGGGTGGGAGCAGTACTTC
abundance: .; j_gene: TRBJ2-7; v_gene: TRBV7-8; d_gene: TRBD2; CDR3aa: CASSGRAPEQYF; CDR3nt: TGTGCCAGCAGCGGGAGGGCCCCCGAGCAGTACTTC
abundance: many; j_gene: TRBJ2-7; v_gene: TRBV20-1; d_gene: TRBD2; CDR3aa: CSASRRRAGGSYEQYF; CDR3nt: TGCAGTGCTTCCCGGCGACGGGCGGGAGGTTCCTACGAGCAGTACTTC
abundance: .; j_gene: TRBJ2-3; v_gene: TRBV27; d_gene: TRBD2; CDR3aa: CASRPLAGGADTQYF; CDR3nt: TGTGCCAGCAGACCACTAGCGGGAGGTGCAGATACGCAGTATTTT
abundance: few; j_gene: TRBJ1-1; v_gene: TRBV18; d_gene: TRBD1; CDR3aa: CASSPLDRGLNTEAFF; CDR3nt: TGTGCCAGCTCACCACTTGACAGGGGGTTGAACACTGAAGCTTTCTTT
abundance: .; j_gene: TRBJ2-5; v_gene: TRBV29-1; d_gene: .; CDR3aa: CSVRGDDQETQYF; CDR3nt: TGCAGCGTTAGGGGGGACGACCAAGAGACCCAGTACTTC
abundance: .; j_gene: TRBJ1-5; v_gene: TRBV20-1; d_gene: TRBD1; CDR3aa: CSARPWGDRGHQPQHF; CDR3nt: TGCAGTGCTAGACCGTGGGGGGACAGGGGGCATCAGCCCCAGCATTTT
abundance: few; j_gene: TRBJ1-1; v_gene: TRBV7-9; d_gene: .; CDR3aa: CASSLGQGWGTEAFF; CDR3nt: TGTGCCAGCAGCTTAGGACAAGGGTGGGGGACTGAAGCTTTCTTT
abundance: .; j_gene: TRBJ1-3; v_gene: TRBV27; d_gene: .; CDR3aa: CAPARGRNTIYF; CDR3nt: TGTGCCCCCGCGCGGGGCAGAAACACCATATATTTT
abundance: .; j_gene: TRBJ2-7; v_gene: TRBV5-6; d_gene: TRBD1; CDR3aa: CASKETGMYEQYF; CDR3nt: TGTGCCAGCAAAGAGACAGGGATGTACGAGCAGTACTTC
abundance: few; j_gene: TRBJ2-3; v_gene: TRBV28; d_gene: .; CDR3aa: CASSSTGTQYF; CDR3nt: TGTGCCAGCAGCTCCACTGGTACGCAGTATTTT
abundance: .; j_gene: TRBJ2-7; v_gene: TRBV6-1; d_gene: TRBD2; CDR3aa: CASRVTRGLGQYF; CDR3nt: TGTGCCAGCAGGGTGACTAGGGGACTAGGGCAGTACTTC